The sequence of this T cell receptor beta chain was determined in a study of CD8+ T cells in alopecia areata. In the study overall: A regimen of oral tofacitinib, 5 to 10 mg twice daily, was given to treated patients. Tofacitinib lasted 6 to 18 months, then 6 months off drug. Severity of treated patients was scored by affected scalp percentage.

A note on this clone: Antigen specificity is unknown.

Overall study results and limits: In patients, TCRs were shared less clearly than in mice, and HLA may possibly be involved.

Trimming stripped 7 bases from V and 0 bases from J, with 13 bases between. The CDR3 loop spans 14 amino acids. Germline CDR1 is SNHLY and CDR2 is FYNNEI. Stated treatment: oral pan-JAK inhibitor, 5-10 mg twice daily. RNA was isolated and reverse transcribed to cDNA, the sequencing template. Repertoires were generated with immunoSEQ multiplex PCR, while TCRdb's copy carries only in-frame clones and drops some. Among about 200,000 clones, more than 55% were seen once, and the ten largest hold 1.3%. The rearrangement uses TRBV2 and TRBJ2-7; perhaps TRBD2 as D (6 bases). Here the sequenced sample was CD4+ T cells sorted from blood, taken at approximately week 49, from a patient treated with tofacitinib. This sequence was found in a human donor with alopecia areata. The CDR3 bases are TGTGCCAGCAATAAGGGACTCTCCTCCTACGAGCAGTACTTC. Encoded protein: CASNKGLSSYEQYF.